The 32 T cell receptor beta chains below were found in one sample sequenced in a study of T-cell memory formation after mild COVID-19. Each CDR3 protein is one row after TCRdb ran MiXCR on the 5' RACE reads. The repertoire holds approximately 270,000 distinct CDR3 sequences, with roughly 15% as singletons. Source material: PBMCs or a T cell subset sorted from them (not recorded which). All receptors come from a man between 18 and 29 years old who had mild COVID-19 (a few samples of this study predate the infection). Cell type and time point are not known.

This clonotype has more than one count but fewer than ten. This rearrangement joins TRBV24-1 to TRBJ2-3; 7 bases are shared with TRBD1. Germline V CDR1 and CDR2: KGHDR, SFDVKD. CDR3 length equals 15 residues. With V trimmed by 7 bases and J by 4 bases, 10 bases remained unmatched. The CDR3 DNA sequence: TGTGCCACCAGCGCAAACAGGGGCGGGCCAGATACGCAGTATTTT. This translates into CATSANRGGPDTQYF.

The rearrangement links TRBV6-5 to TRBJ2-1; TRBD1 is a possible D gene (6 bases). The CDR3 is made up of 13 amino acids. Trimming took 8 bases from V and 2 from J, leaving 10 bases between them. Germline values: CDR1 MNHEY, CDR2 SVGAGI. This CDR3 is CASSGTTYNEQFF. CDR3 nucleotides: TGTGCCAGCTCCGGGACAACCTACAATGAGCAGTTCTTC.

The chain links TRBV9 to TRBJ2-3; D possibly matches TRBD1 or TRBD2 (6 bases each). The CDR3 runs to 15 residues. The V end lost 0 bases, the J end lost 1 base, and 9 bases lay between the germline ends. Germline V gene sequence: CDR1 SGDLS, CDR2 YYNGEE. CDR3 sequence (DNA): TGTGCCAGCAGCGTAGAAGGGGGGCGCACAGATACGCAGTATTTT. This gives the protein CASSVEGGRTDTQYF. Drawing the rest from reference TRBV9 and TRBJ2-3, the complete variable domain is DSGVTQTPKHLITATGQRVTLRCSPRSGDLSVYWYQQSLDQGLQFLIQYYNGEERAKGNILERFSAQQFPDLHSELNLSSLELGDSALYFCASSVEGGRTDTQYFGPGTRLTVL.

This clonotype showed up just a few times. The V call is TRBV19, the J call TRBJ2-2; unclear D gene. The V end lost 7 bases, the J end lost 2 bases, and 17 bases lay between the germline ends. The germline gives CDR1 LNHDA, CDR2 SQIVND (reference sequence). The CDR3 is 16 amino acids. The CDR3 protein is CASTPWALRNTGELFF. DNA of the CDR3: TGTGCCAGTACCCCCTGGGCACTTCGAAACACCGGGGAGCTGTTTTTT.

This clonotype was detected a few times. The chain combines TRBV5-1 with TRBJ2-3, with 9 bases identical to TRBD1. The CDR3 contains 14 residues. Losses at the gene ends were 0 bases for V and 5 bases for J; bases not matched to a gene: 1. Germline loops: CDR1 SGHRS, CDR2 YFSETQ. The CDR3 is CASSLVTGGDTQYF. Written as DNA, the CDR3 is TGCGCCAGCAGCTTGGTGACAGGGGGAGATACGCAGTATTTT.

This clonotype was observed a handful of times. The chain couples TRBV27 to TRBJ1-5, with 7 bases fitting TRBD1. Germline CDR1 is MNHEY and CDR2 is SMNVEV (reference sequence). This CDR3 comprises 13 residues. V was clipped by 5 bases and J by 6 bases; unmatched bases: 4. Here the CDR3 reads CASSQGGPQPQHF. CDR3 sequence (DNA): TGTGCCAGCAGTCAGGGGGGGCCTCAGCCCCAGCATTTT.

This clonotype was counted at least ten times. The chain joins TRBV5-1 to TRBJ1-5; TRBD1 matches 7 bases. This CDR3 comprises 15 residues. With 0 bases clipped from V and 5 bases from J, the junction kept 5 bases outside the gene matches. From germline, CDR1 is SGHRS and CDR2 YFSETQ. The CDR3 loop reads CASSLEGDRDQPQHF. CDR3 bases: TGCGCCAGCAGCTTGGAGGGGGACAGAGATCAGCCCCAGCATTTT.

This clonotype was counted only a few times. The DNA for the CDR3 is TGTGCCAGCAGTGTCTTCGCCCGCGGGGAGCTGTTTTTT. Translating it yields CASSVFARGELFF. The chain uses TRBV2 and TRBJ2-2; D not resolved. Looked up from germline, CDR1 is SNHLY and CDR2 is FYNNEI. This CDR3 has 13 residues. The V gene lost 4 bases and the J gene lost 7 bases, with 10 bases spanning the gap.

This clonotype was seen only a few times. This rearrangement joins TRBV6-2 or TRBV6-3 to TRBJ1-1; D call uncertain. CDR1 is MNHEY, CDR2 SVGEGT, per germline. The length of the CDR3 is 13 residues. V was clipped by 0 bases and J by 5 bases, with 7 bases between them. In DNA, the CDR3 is TGTGCCAGCAGTTACTCGGGAGTGACTGAAGCTTTCTTT. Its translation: CASSYSGVTEAFF.

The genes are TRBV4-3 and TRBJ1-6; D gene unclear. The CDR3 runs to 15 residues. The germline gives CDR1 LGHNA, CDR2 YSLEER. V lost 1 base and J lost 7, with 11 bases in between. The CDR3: CASSQVSLRNSPLHF. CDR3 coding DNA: TGCGCCAGCAGCCAAGTCTCGCTCCGGAATTCACCCCTCCACTTT.

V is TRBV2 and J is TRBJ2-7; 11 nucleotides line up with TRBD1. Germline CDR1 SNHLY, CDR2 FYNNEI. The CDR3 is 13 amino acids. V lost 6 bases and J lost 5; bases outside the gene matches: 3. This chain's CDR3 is CASRDRGRDEQYV. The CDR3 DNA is TGTGCCAGCAGGGACAGGGGGCGCGACGAGCAGTACGTC.

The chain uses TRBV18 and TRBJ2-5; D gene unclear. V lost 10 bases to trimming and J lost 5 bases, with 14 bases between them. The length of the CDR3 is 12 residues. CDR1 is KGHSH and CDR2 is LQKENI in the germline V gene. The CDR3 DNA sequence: TGTGCCACCCAAGGCCCCCTGGAGACCCAGTACTTC. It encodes CATQGPLETQYF.

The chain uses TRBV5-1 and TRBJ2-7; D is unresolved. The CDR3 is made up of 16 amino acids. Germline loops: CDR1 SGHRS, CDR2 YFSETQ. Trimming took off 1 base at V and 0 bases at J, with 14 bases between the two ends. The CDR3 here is CASSLSFGMSSYEQYF. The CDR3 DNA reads TGCGCCAGCAGCTTGTCGTTTGGGATGAGCTCCTACGAGCAGTACTTC.

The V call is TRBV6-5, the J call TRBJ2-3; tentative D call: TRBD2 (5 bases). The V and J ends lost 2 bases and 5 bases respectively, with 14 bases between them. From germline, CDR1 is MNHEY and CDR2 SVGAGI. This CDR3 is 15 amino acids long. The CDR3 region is CASSYRSDEGDTQYF. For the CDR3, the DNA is TGTGCCAGCAGTTACCGATCGGACGAGGGAGATACGCAGTATTTT.

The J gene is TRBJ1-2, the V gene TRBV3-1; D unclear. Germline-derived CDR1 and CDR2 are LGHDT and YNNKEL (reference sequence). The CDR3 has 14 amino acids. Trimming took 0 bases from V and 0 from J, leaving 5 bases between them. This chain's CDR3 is CASSQDLANYGYTF. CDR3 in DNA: TGTGCCAGCAGCCAAGATTTAGCTAACTATGGCTACACCTTC.

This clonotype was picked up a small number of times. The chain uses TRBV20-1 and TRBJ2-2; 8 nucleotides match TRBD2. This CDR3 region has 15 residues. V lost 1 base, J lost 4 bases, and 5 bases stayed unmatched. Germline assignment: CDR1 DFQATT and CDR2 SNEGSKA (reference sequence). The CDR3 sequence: CSARAVRGGTGELFF. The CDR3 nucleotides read TGCAGTGCTAGAGCGGTCCGGGGGGGCACCGGGGAGCTGTTTTTT.

The CDR3 region has the DNA TGCGCCAGCACCAGGGACATGACCTACGAGCAGTACTTC. Translation: CASTRDMTYEQYF. The chain couples TRBV5-1 to TRBJ2-7; the D gene is possibly TRBD1 (6 bases). This CDR3 is 13 amino acids long. Germline values: CDR1 SGHRS, CDR2 YFSETQ. Deletions cut 6 bases from V and 2 bases from J, with 12 bases between.

CDR3 coding DNA: TGCGCCAGCGGACAGGGCGGATCGGCTTTCTTT. Protein sequence: CASGQGGSAFF. The chain combines TRBV10-1 with TRBJ1-1; 8 bases map to TRBD1. The CDR3 has 11 residues. The V gene end was trimmed by 8 bases and the J gene end by 11 bases; junction bases not matched to a gene: 7. CDR1 and CDR2 from the germline V gene are WNHNN and SYGVQD (reference sequence).

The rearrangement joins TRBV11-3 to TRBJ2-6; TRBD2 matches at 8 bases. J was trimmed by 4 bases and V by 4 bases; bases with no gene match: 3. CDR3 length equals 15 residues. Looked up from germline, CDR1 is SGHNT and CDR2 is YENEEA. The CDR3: CASSSGGTGANVLTF. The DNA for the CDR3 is TGTGCCAGCAGCTCGGGGGGGACCGGGGCCAACGTCCTGACTTTC.

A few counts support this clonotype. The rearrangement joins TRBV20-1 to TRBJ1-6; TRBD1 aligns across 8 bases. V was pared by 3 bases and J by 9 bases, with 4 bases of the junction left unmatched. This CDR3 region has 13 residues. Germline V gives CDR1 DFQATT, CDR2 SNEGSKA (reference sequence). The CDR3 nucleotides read TGCAGTGCTAGTCGGACAGGGTTTTCACCCCTCCACTTT. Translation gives CSASRTGFSPLHF.

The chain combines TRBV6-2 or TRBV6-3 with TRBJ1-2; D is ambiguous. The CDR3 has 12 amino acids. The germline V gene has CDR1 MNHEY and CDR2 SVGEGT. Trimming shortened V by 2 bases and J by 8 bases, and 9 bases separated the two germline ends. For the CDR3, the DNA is TGTGCCAGCAGTTACCGCGGCGCCGGCTACACCTTC. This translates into CASSYRGAGYTF.

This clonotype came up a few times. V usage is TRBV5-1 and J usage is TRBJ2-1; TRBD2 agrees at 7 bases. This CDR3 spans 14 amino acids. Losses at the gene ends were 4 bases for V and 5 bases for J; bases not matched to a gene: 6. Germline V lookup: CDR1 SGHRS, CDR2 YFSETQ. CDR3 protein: CASSAAGVNNEQFF. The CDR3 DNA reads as TGCGCCAGCAGCGCCGCGGGGGTTAACAATGAGCAGTTCTTC.

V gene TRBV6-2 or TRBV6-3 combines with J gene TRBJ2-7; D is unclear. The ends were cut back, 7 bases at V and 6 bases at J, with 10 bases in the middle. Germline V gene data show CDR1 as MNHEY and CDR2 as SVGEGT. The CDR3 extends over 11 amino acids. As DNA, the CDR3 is TGTGCCAGCACCCTTGCGAGCGAGCAGTACTTC. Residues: CASTLASEQYF.

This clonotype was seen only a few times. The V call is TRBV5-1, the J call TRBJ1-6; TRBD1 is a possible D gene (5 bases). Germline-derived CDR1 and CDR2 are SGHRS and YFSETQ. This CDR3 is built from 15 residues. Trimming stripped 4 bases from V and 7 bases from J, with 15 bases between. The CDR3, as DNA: TGCGCCAGCAGCCCGCAGGGCTTAAGAAATTCACCCCTCCACTTT. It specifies CASSPQGLRNSPLHF.

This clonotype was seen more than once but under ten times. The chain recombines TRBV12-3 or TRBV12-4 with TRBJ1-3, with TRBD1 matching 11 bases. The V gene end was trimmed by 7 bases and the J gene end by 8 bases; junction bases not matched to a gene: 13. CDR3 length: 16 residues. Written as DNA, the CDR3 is TGTGCCAGCAACCCTTCCACCGGGACAGGGGGACACACCATATATTTT. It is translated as CASNPSTGTGGHTIYF.

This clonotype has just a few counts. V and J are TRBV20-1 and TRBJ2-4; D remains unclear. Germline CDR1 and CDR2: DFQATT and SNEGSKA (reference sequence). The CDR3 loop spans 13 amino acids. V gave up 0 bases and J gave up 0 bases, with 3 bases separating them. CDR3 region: CSARELAKNIQYF. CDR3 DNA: TGCAGTGCTAGAGAGTTAGCCAAAAACATTCAGTACTTC.

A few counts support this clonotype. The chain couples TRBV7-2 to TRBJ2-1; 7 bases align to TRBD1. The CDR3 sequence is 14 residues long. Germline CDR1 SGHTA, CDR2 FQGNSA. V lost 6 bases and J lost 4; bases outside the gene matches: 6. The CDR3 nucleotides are TGTGCCAGCAGGATCGGGACAGCTTACAATGAGCAGTTCTTC. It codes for CASRIGTAYNEQFF.

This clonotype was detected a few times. The CDR3 sequence: CASRGDISIGYTF. CDR3 sequence (DNA): TGTGCCAGCAGAGGGGACATCAGCATTGGCTACACCTTC. The rearrangement joins TRBV5-6 to TRBJ1-2, with a possible D match to TRBD1 (6 bases). This CDR3 region has 13 residues. The V end lost 5 bases, the J end lost 7 bases, and 15 bases lay between the germline ends. CDR1 and CDR2 from the germline V gene are SGHDT and YYEEEE.

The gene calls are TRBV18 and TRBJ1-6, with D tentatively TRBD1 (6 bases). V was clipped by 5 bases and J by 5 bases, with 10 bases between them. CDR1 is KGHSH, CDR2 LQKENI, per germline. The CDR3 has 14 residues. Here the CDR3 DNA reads TGTGCCAGCTCAACACAGGGTGATAATTCACCCCTCCACTTT. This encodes CASSTQGDNSPLHF.

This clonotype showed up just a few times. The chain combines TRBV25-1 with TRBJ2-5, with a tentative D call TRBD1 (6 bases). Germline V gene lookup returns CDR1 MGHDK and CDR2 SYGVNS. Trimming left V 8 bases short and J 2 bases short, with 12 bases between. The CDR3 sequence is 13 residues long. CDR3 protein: CASGTFKQETQYF. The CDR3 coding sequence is TGTGCCAGCGGGACATTCAAACAAGAGACCCAGTACTTC.

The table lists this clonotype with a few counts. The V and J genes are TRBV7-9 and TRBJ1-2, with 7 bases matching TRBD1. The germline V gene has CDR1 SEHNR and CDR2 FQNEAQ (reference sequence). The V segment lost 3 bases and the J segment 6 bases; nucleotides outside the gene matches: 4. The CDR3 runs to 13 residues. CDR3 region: CASSFPGGNGYTF. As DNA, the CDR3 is TGTGCCAGCAGCTTTCCAGGGGGAAATGGCTACACCTTC.

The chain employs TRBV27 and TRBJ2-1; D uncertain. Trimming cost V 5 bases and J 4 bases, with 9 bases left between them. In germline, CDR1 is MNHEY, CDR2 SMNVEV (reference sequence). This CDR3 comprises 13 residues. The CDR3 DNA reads TGTGCCAGCAGTACGTCCGGTTACAATGAGCAGTTCTTC. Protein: CASSTSGYNEQFF.